The 4 T cell receptor beta chains presented below share a single source sample, sequenced in a study of cytomegalovirus exposure and HLA in healthy donors. 13 Jbeta primers and 60 Vbeta primers were used for the PCR. TCRdb's table, derived via immunoSEQ multiplex PCR, lists solely in-frame clones and lacks some. Altogether some 130,000 clones are present, around four fifths being singletons, with the ten largest covering roughly 8.2%. Sequenced: PBMCs. These receptor sequences come from a woman aged 50 to 65 in good health and CMV-seropositive.

The rearrangement links TRBV4-3 to TRBJ1-2; D uncertain. This CDR3 contains 16 residues. Trimming pared 0 bases from V and 8 bases from J, leaving 19 bases between. CDR1 and CDR2 (germline): LGHNA, YSLEER. The CDR3 bases are TGCGCCAGCAGCCAAGATCCCTTTCAGAGGGTGGAAGGCTACACCTTC. Protein: CASSQDPFQRVEGYTF.

V is TRBV7-9 and J is TRBJ1-1; a weak D match, TRBD1 (5 bases). CDR1 and CDR2 (germline): SEHNR, FQNEAQ (reference sequence). V was trimmed by 1 base and J by 11 bases, leaving 14 bases between them. The CDR3 consists of 13 residues. DNA for the CDR3: TGTGCCAGCAGCTTAGTATCCAGGGCCAGGGCTTTCTTT. Its protein product is CASSLVSRARAFF. Full variable domain (outside the CDR3, taken from reference TRBV7-9 and TRBJ1-1): DTGVSQNPRHKITKRGQNVTFRCDPISEHNRLYWYRQTLGQGPEFLTYFQNEAQLEKSRLLSDRFSAERPKGSFSTLEIQRTEQGDSAMYLCASSLVSRARAFFGQGTRLTVV.

V usage is TRBV18 and J usage is TRBJ1-6, with D uncertain. Trimming stripped 1 base from V and 5 bases from J, with 6 bases between. Looked up from germline, CDR1 is KGHSH and CDR2 is LQKENI. The CDR3 is 14 residues long. For the CDR3, the DNA is TGTGCCAGCTCACCACGAAGAGATAATTCACCCCTCCACTTT. Its translation: CASSPRRDNSPLHF.

The V gene is TRBV7-9, the J gene TRBJ2-3, with 12 bases fitting TRBD2. The CDR3 extends over 17 amino acids. Per germline, CDR1 SEHNR and CDR2 FQNEAQ (reference sequence). J lost 1 base, V lost 0 bases, and 2 bases had no gene match. CDR3 sequence reads: CASSLAPSGGGTDTQYF. The CDR3 DNA follows: TGTGCCAGCAGCTTAGCTCCTAGCGGGGGGGGCACAGATACGCAGTATTTT.